A selection of T cell receptor beta chains follows, all from one sample in a study of human T cells and chemical hapten exposure. TCRdb analysed the RACE reads with MiXCR anew, one entry per CDR3 protein. This table holds 250,000 or so distinct CDR3 sequences, 7.5% to 9% found once. Specimen: whole blood, collected in connection with sensitization to the hapten diphenylcyclopropenone (DPC). The receptor set was obtained from a woman between 40 and 50 years old with alopecia areata. Some clones in this sample may be carry-over from other donors' samples. Both conserved end residues are part of each CDR3. A D gene is named only where the DNA matches it firmly. Clone size is shown for a subset of rows, as once, few, many or a class of expanded clone.

TRBV7-2	.	TRBJ2-1	13	.	TGTGCCACCACGGACGTGGGAGCGGATGAGCAGTTCTTC	CATTDVGADEQFF
TRBV2	.	TRBJ1-2	13	.	TGTGCCAGCAGTGAGGGGACGGACTATGGCTACACCTTC	CASSEGTDYGYTF
TRBV6-5	TRBD1	TRBJ2-1	15	few	TGTGCCAGCAGTTACAGTGGACAGGGATACAATGAGCAGTTCTTC	CASSYSGQGYNEQFF
TRBV29-1	.	TRBJ1-2	13	few	TGCAGCATAACCACAGGGTCTAGCTATGGCTACACCTTC	CSITTGSSYGYTF
TRBV20-1	TRBD2	TRBJ2-1	15	.	TGCAGTGCTAGAGAAGCCAGCGGGAGGCGGAATGAGCAGTTCTTC	CSAREASGRRNEQFF
TRBV5-1	.	TRBJ2-1	15	.	TGCGCCAGCAGCTTGGAAAGCACCCGTTACAATGAGCAGTTCTTC	CASSLESTRYNEQFF
TRBV7-2	.	TRBJ1-3	13	many	TGTGCCAGCAGCCCGCAGGGTTTAGACACCATATATTTT	CASSPQGLDTIYF
TRBV5-1	.	TRBJ2-3	15	.	TGCGCCAGCAGCTTCACGGGAGATCGCACAGATACGCAGTATTTT	CASSFTGDRTDTQYF
TRBV9	.	TRBJ2-1	13	.	TGTGCCAGCAGCGTAGAGGGAGGACGGGAGCAGTTCTTC	CASSVEGGREQFF
TRBV24-1	.	TRBJ2-1	12	.	TGTGCCACCAGGGGCCCGGACAATGAGCAGTTCTTC	CATRGPDNEQFF
TRBV7-9	.	TRBJ1-4	15	.	TGTGCCAGCAGCTTAAGGCGGGCGCAGGGCAAAAAACTGTTTTTT	CASSLRRAQGKKLFF
TRBV12-3/TRBV12-4	.	TRBJ1-1	14	many	TGTGCCAGCAGTTTGGGTCGCGCGAACACTGAAGCTTTCTTT	CASSLGRANTEAFF
TRBV7-2	TRBD2	TRBJ2-3	15	many	TGTGCCAGCAGCTTACCTAGCGGGACGACAGATACGCAGTATTTT	CASSLPSGTTDTQYF
TRBV5-1	TRBD2	TRBJ2-3	16	few	TGCGCCAGCAGCCAAGGGACTAGCGGGAGGACAGATACGCAGTATTTT	CASSQGTSGRTDTQYF
TRBV11-2	TRBD2	TRBJ2-1	14	.	TGTGCCAGCAGCTTAGATGGAGTAGCGGGAGTGCAGTTCTTC	CASSLDGVAGVQFF
TRBV27	TRBD2	TRBJ2-1	15	few	TGTGCCAGCAGGACAGCGGGAGTCACCTACAATGAGCAGTTCTTC	CASRTAGVTYNEQFF
TRBV3-1	.	TRBJ2-1	16	few	TGTGCCAGCAGCCAAGTCGGCGGGATCCTGCCCGTTGAGCAGTTCTTC	CASSQVGGILPVEQFF
TRBV20-1	TRBD1	TRBJ2-3	13	.	TGCAGTGCTCCCAGGGGGAGCACAGATACGCAGTATTTT	CSAPRGSTDTQYF
TRBV7-8	.	TRBJ1-5	14	.	TGTGCCAGCAGCTTAGTTGGGATCAATCAGCCCCAGCATTTT	CASSLVGINQPQHF
TRBV29-1	TRBD1	TRBJ2-2	13	.	TGCAGCGCTGACAGGGAAAACACCGGGGAGCTGTTTTTT	CSADRENTGELFF
TRBV24-1	.	TRBJ1-1	13	few	TGTGCCACCAGTGGTCAGGGGAAAACTGAAGCTTTCTTT	CATSGQGKTEAFF
TRBV28	TRBD1	TRBJ1-5	16	many	TGTGCCAGCAGTCCCGGACAGGGCGCGGGCAATCAGCCCCAGCATTTT	CASSPGQGAGNQPQHF
TRBV11-3	TRBD1	TRBJ1-1	14	.	TGTGCCAGCAGCCGATTCCAGGGGGACACTGAAGCTTTCTTT	CASSRFQGDTEAFF
TRBV19	.	TRBJ2-7	22	.	TGTGCCAGTTCCTCCATCGGTACCTGGCAGCCAACGACTAGTCAAGTTTTGTACGAGCAGTACTTC	CASSSIGTWQPTTSQVLYEQYF
TRBV5-1	.	TRBJ2-3	18	.	TGCGCCAGCAGCTTGGTCGGAGGGACCGAAAGACGAACAGATACGCAGTATTTT	CASSLVGGTERRTDTQYF
TRBV6-1	TRBD2	TRBJ2-1	15	.	TGTGCCAGCAGTGAAGTTGCCGGACTAGCGGGAGAGCAGTTCTTC	CASSEVAGLAGEQFF
TRBV3-1	.	TRBJ1-3	15	.	TGTGCCAGCAGCCAAGGCCCTTCAGGGGGAAACACCATATATTTT	CASSQGPSGGNTIYF
TRBV28	TRBD2	TRBJ2-7	15	many	TGTGCCAGCAGTCCAGCGGGAGTCGGCCCCTACGAGCAGTACTTC	CASSPAGVGPYEQYF
TRBV6-2/TRBV6-3	.	TRBJ2-3	14	many	TGTGCCAGCAGATTAGCGGTTAGCACAGATACGCAGTATTTT	CASRLAVSTDTQYF
TRBV9	.	TRBJ1-3	18	few	TGTGCCAGCAGCGTAGGGGACACCGGGCAGCTCTCTGGAAACACCATATATTTT	CASSVGDTGQLSGNTIYF
TRBV11-2	.	TRBJ2-5	15	.	TGTGCCAGCAGCTTAGACGCAGGGTTGAGAGAGACCCAGTACTTC	CASSLDAGLRETQYF
TRBV2	.	TRBJ2-5	14	few	TGTGCCAGCAGTCCCCCCCTGCTCAAAGAGACCCAGTACTTC	CASSPPLLKETQYF
TRBV18	.	TRBJ2-5	14	.	TGTGCCAGCTCACCATCGAGGCAGGAAGAGACCCAGTACTTC	CASSPSRQEETQYF
TRBV6-2/TRBV6-3	TRBD1	TRBJ2-2	18	.	TGTGCCAGCAGTTACTCACCGGGACAGGGCTTTAGCACCGGGGAGCTGTTTTTT	CASSYSPGQGFSTGELFF
TRBV9	TRBD2	TRBJ2-1	17	.	TGTGCCAGCAGCGTAGCTCCCGGCGGGGGGCACGGCAATGAGCAGTTCTTC	CASSVAPGGGHGNEQFF
TRBV6-5	TRBD1	TRBJ1-2	15	few	TGTGCCAGCAGTTACCGGGGACAGGGGATCTATGGCTACACCTTC	CASSYRGQGIYGYTF
TRBV11-3	.	TRBJ2-7	12	few	TGTGCCAGCAGCGGAAGGGCCGACGAGCAGTACTTC	CASSGRADEQYF
TRBV10-3	.	TRBJ2-3	15	.	TGTGCCATCAGTGCGACGGGAGCCGACACAGATACGCAGTATTTT	CAISATGADTDTQYF
TRBV7-2	TRBD2	TRBJ2-3	14	few	TGTGCCAGCAGCTACCGACTAGCGGGAGATACGCAGTATTTT	CASSYRLAGDTQYF
TRBV10-3	TRBD2	TRBJ2-3	16	many	TGTGCCATCAGTGATTATGGGGGGGATGCCACAGATACGCAGTATTTT	CAISDYGGDATDTQYF
TRBV7-9	.	TRBJ2-4	15	.	TGTGCCAGCAGCTTAGCCGGCGGGCGGGGTAACATTCAGTACTTC	CASSLAGGRGNIQYF